This T cell receptor (beta chain) was profiled in a study of blood T cell repertoires in COVID-19. The data were produced by immunoSEQ multiplex PCR, yet TCRdb's version contains in-frame clones alone and is incomplete. The data contain roughly 180,000 clones, 75% to 90% of them singletons. V lost 4 bases to trimming and J lost 7 bases; unmatched junction nucleotides: 6. Germline V gene data show CDR1 as MNHEY and CDR2 as SVGEGT. The CDR3 has 14 residues. Recruitment covered 20 to 25 US areas and drew participants whose ages spanned roughly 18 to 100 years. The sample consisted of PBMCs or T cells enriched from blood (not recorded which). This chain links TRBV6-2 or TRBV6-3 with TRBJ2-7, with 11 bases fitting TRBD2. The sequence came from a woman aged 30 to 39 who had recovered from COVID-19. CDR3 loop: CASSSGLAVGEQYF. The DNA of the CDR3 is TGTGCCAGCAGTTCGGGACTAGCGGTTGGGGAGCAGTACTTC.